This T cell receptor beta chain comes out of a study of cytomegalovirus exposure and HLA in healthy donors. Trimming removed 7 bases from V and 2 bases from J; junction bases left unmatched: 9. The CDR3 length is 15 residues. Germline CDR1 and CDR2: MDHEN and SYDVKM. This PCR relied on a set of 60 Vbeta primers and 13 Jbeta primers. This table comes from immunoSEQ multiplex PCR, and its TCRdb copy is limited to in-frame clones, with some not included. Its table records about 46,000 clones. Findings and limits, study-wide: The study labeled around 160 TCR beta chains cytomegalovirus-associated. V segments that were indistinguishable, TRBV6-2 and TRBV6-3 among them, were omitted from analysis. TCR beta V- and J-gene trimming, according to a later analysis, was linked to a missense DCLRE1C variant.

This cohort consisted of healthy bone marrow donors. Concerning this clone itself: Its specificity is not known.

V and J are TRBV28 and TRBJ2-3; 7 nucleotides line up with TRBD1. This clonotype was sampled from a woman aged 40 to 55 in good health and CMV-seronegative. The sample comprised PBMCs. The CDR3 sequence is CASNNQGEYTDTQYF. DNA for the CDR3: TGTGCCAGCAACAACCAGGGGGAGTACACAGATACGCAGTATTTT.